A single sample is the source of the 29 T cell receptor beta chains below, sequenced in a study of PD-L1 blockade in urothelial cancer. Time point here: pretreatment peripheral blood. Produced via immunoSEQ multiplex PCR; TCRdb's table is partial and in-frame only. The sample holds 60,000 to 70,000 clones, over 75% seen once. The sample in question was PBMCs, obtained around atezolizumab (anti-PD-L1) treatment. These receptor sequences come from a man in his 70s with urothelial cancer.

This clone has a single count. This chain joins TRBV7-3 and TRBJ1-1, with TRBD1 as a possible D gene (5 bases). CDR3 size: 13 residues. CDR1 is SGHTA, CDR2 FQGTGA, per germline. Deletions cut 0 bases from V and 5 bases from J, with 7 bases between. The CDR3: CASSLTPGTEAFF. The CDR3 bases are TGTGCCAGCAGCTTAACGCCAGGGACTGAAGCTTTCTTT.

This rearrangement joins TRBV5-1 to TRBJ2-1; 10 bases are shared with TRBD2. Germline V CDR1 and CDR2: SGHRS, YFSETQ. The CDR3 covers 14 residues. The V segment lost 2 bases and the J segment 9 bases; nucleotides outside the gene matches: 5. The CDR3 region is CASSFQREGSEQFF. The CDR3 region has the DNA TGCGCCAGCAGCTTCCAGCGGGAGGGAAGTGAGCAGTTCTTC. The full variable domain, its missing parts supplied by reference TRBV5-1 and TRBJ2-1, is KAGVTQTPRYLIKTRGQQVTLSCSPISGHRSVSWYQQTPGQGLQFLFEYFSETQRNKGNFPGRFSGRQFSNSRSEMNVSTLELGDSALYLCASSFQREGSEQFFGPGTRLTVL.

This chain joins TRBV19 and TRBJ2-3; TRBD2 matches at 7 bases. Germline V gene lookup returns CDR1 LNHDA and CDR2 SQIVND (reference sequence). This CDR3 is built from 14 residues. The V and J ends lost 5 bases and 2 bases, in that order; junction bases with no gene match: 4. This CDR3 reads CASSPRDYTDTQYF. Written as DNA, the CDR3 is TGTGCCAGTAGTCCCCGGGACTACACAGATACGCAGTATTTT.

The rearrangement links TRBV9 to TRBJ2-2; no definite D call. The CDR3 covers 14 residues. The ends were cut back, 4 bases at V and 7 bases at J, with 14 bases in the middle. Germline CDR1 SGDLS, CDR2 YYNGEE. This CDR3 reads CASSPVQEDGELFF. The DNA of the CDR3 is TGTGCCAGCAGCCCCGTTCAAGAGGACGGGGAGCTGTTTTTT.

The rearrangement links TRBV5-1 to TRBJ1-3, with a tentative D call TRBD1 (6 bases). V was shortened by 0 bases and J by 0 bases, with 10 bases between the two germline ends. The CDR3 contains 16 residues. The germline V gene encodes CDR1 SGHRS and CDR2 YFSETQ. In DNA form, the CDR3 reads TGCGCCAGCAGCTTGGGACAGGATGACTCTGGAAACACCATATATTTT. Translation: CASSLGQDDSGNTIYF.

This chain links TRBV6-5 with TRBJ2-3; weak D call: TRBD2 (5 bases). The ends were cut back, 6 bases at V and 6 bases at J, with 10 bases in the middle. CDR3 length: 12 amino acids. The V gene's germline CDR1 is MNHEY and CDR2 SVGAGI. CDR3 sequence (DNA): TGTGCCAGCAGGACGTTAGCGGATACGCAGTATTTT. Translating it yields CASRTLADTQYF.

This clone was observed a few times. The CDR3 sequence is CASRITVNTEAFF. The CDR3 DNA is TGCGCCAGCAGGATTACGGTGAACACTGAAGCTTTCTTT. The rearrangement uses TRBV5-1 and TRBJ1-1; no definite D call. With 5 bases removed from V and 0 bases from J, the gap between germline ends came to 8 bases. Germline CDR1 SGHRS, CDR2 YFSETQ. The CDR3 extends over 13 amino acids.

The chain's CDR3 is CASRTSGGNTEAFF. In DNA, the CDR3 is TGTGCCAGCAGGACCTCAGGGGGGAACACTGAAGCTTTCTTT. The J gene is TRBJ1-1, the V gene TRBV7-8, with 7 bases that match TRBD1. The CDR3 has 14 amino acids. Trimming removed 6 bases from V and 1 base from J; junction bases left unmatched: 5. Germline CDR1 reads SGHVS; CDR2 reads FQNEAQ.

This chain joins TRBV5-1 and TRBJ1-2, with 8 nucleotides matching TRBD1. Trimming at V came to 5 bases and at J to 2 bases, leaving 5 bases not matched to a gene. CDR3 length: 14 amino acids. CDR1 and CDR2 from the germline V gene are SGHRS and YFSETQ. The CDR3 spells CASRPGQGNYGYTF. The CDR3 DNA reads as TGCGCCAGCAGACCAGGACAGGGAAACTATGGCTACACCTTC.

The V call is TRBV11-3, the J call TRBJ2-7; D perhaps matches TRBD1 (6 bases). The germline CDR1 and CDR2 sequences are SGHNT and YENEEA. V lost 4 bases to trimming and J lost 3 bases, with 16 bases between them. This CDR3 region has 15 residues. DNA for the CDR3: TGTGCCAGCAGCTCCCCGTGGACAGAACTCTACGAGCAGTACTTC. Amino acid sequence: CASSSPWTELYEQYF.

The rearrangement joins TRBV27 to TRBJ2-3, with 9 bases identical to TRBD1. Germline CDR1 reads MNHEY; CDR2 reads SMNVEV (reference sequence). Trimming took 2 bases from V and 5 from J; bases not matched to a gene: 5. The CDR3 spans 15 residues. The CDR3 DNA reads as TGTGCCAGCAGTTTAGAAGGGACAGGGCGAGATACGCAGTATTTT. It translates to CASSLEGTGRDTQYF.

The V and J genes are TRBV5-4 and TRBJ1-1; TRBD1 matches at 7 bases. The junction had 12 bases not matched to a gene; V was cut back by 6 bases and J by 7 bases. CDR3 length: 14 amino acids. CDR1 SGHNT and CDR2 YYREEE come from the germline V gene (reference sequence). CDR3 nucleotide sequence: TGTGCCAGCACCCCGGAGGGGGCAAGGGATGAAGCTTTCTTT. Its translation is CASTPEGARDEAFF.

This clone was seen only a few times. The chain links TRBV2 to TRBJ2-2; a possible D gene is TRBD2 (5 bases). There are 14 residues in the CDR3. Trimming stripped 10 bases from V and 1 base from J, with 13 bases between. Germline CDR1 and CDR2: SNHLY and FYNNEI. CDR3 bases: TGTGCCACCGCCTTGGACTGGAACACCGGGGAGCTGTTTTTT. Protein: CATALDWNTGELFF. The whole variable domain, filled in from reference TRBV2 and TRBJ2-2, reads EPEVTQTPSHQVTQMGQEVILRCVPISNHLYFYWYRQILGQKVEFLVSFYNNEISEKSEIFDDQFSVERPDGSNFTLKIRSTKLEDSAMYFCATALDWNTGELFFGEGSRLTVL.

The chain carries TRBV6-1 and TRBJ1-1; D remains unclear. With 2 bases removed from V and 10 bases from J, the gap between germline ends came to 11 bases. The CDR3 runs to 12 residues. From germline, CDR1 is MNHNS and CDR2 SASEGT. CDR3 coding DNA: TGTGCCAGCAGTGAATCTACGGGAACAGCTTTCTTT. The encoded protein is CASSESTGTAFF.

The V call is TRBV28, the J call TRBJ1-2; D ambiguous. The CDR3 sequence is 14 residues long. Germline CDR1 is MDHEN and CDR2 is SYDVKM. Trimming took off 3 bases at V and 0 bases at J, with 8 bases between the two ends. In DNA, the CDR3 is TGTGCCAGCAGTTTGACGGGAGCTAACTATGGCTACACCTTC. Translated: CASSLTGANYGYTF.

The chain has TRBV28 and TRBJ2-5, with TRBD2 matching over 10 bases. Trimming at V came to 7 bases and at J to 3 bases, leaving 8 bases not matched to a gene. The CDR3 extends over 15 amino acids. The germline V gene encodes CDR1 MDHEN and CDR2 SYDVKM. In DNA form, the CDR3 reads TGTGCCAGCACTCTAGCCCTAGCGGGAGAAGAGACCCAGTACTTC. It translates to CASTLALAGEETQYF.

V gene TRBV27 combines with J gene TRBJ2-7, with 12 bases matching TRBD1. J was trimmed by 5 bases and V by 4 bases; bases with no gene match: 3. The germline gives CDR1 MNHEY, CDR2 SMNVEV (reference sequence). The CDR3 runs to 14 residues. The CDR3 protein is CASSWDRGLDEQYF. In DNA form, the CDR3 reads TGTGCCAGCAGTTGGGACAGGGGGCTTGACGAGCAGTACTTC.

The chain has TRBV5-1 and TRBJ1-1; maybe TRBD1 (6 bases). Trimming took off 4 bases at V and 3 bases at J, with 13 bases between the two ends. CDR1 SGHRS and CDR2 YFSETQ come from the germline V gene. The CDR3 covers 14 residues. The CDR3 sequence: CASSKTGWDTEAFF. In DNA form, the CDR3 reads TGCGCCAGCAGCAAGACAGGTTGGGACACTGAAGCTTTCTTT. The whole variable domain, filled in from reference TRBV5-1 and TRBJ1-1, reads KAGVTQTPRYLIKTRGQQVTLSCSPISGHRSVSWYQQTPGQGLQFLFEYFSETQRNKGNFPGRFSGRQFSNSRSEMNVSTLELGDSALYLCASSKTGWDTEAFFGQGTRLTVV.

The chain couples TRBV7-9 to TRBJ2-7; TRBD1 matches at 8 bases. The germline CDR1 and CDR2 sequences are SEHNR and FQNEAQ (reference sequence). CDR3 size: 14 residues. V lost 5 bases, J lost 5 bases, and 8 bases stayed unmatched. CDR3 sequence: CASSPETGVHEQYF. The CDR3 DNA sequence: TGTGCCAGCAGCCCCGAGACAGGGGTCCACGAGCAGTACTTC.

V usage is TRBV27 and J usage is TRBJ2-3, with 8 bases aligning to TRBD2. Per the germline V gene, CDR1 is MNHEY and CDR2 is SMNVEV (reference sequence). The V segment lost 6 bases and the J segment 3 bases; nucleotides outside the gene matches: 11. The CDR3 extends over 16 amino acids. The CDR3 nucleotides read TGTGCCAGCAGAAGCTTGGGTAGCGGGACAACAGATACGCAGTATTTT. The encoded protein is CASRSLGSGTTDTQYF.

The rearrangement links TRBV7-2 to TRBJ1-2; unclear D gene. Germline V CDR1 and CDR2: SGHTA, FQGNSA. The CDR3 extends over 16 amino acids. V was pared by 5 bases and J by 1 base, with 17 bases between. The CDR3: CASSALGGSFNYGYTF. The CDR3 DNA reads as TGTGCCAGCAGCGCCCTGGGTGGGAGTTTTAACTATGGCTACACCTTC.

The CDR3 sequence: CASRLYEEQYF. CDR3 in DNA: TGTGCCAGCAGGCTATACGAGGAGCAGTACTTC. The chain combines TRBV25-1 with TRBJ2-5; D gene uncertain. CDR3 length: 11 residues. The V gene lost 6 bases and the J gene lost 11 bases, with 13 bases spanning the gap. CDR1 MGHDK and CDR2 SYGVNS come from the germline V gene.

The chain recombines TRBV6-1 with TRBJ1-3; 8 bases agree with TRBD1. CDR1 is MNHNS and CDR2 is SASEGT in the germline V gene. Unmatched junction bases numbered 3, after V lost 3 bases and J lost 2 bases. The CDR3 loop spans 15 amino acids. CDR3 sequence (DNA): TGTGCCAGCAGTGACAGGGGGCGTCCTGGAAACACCATATATTTT. Protein sequence: CASSDRGRPGNTIYF.

The genes are TRBV15 and TRBJ2-7, with TRBD1 matching 7 bases. J gave up 3 bases and V 3 bases, and 2 bases lay outside the gene matches. The CDR3 is made up of 13 amino acids. The germline V gene has CDR1 LNHNV and CDR2 YYDKDF (reference sequence). CDR3 region: CATSRGTDYEQYF. In DNA, the CDR3 is TGTGCCACCAGCAGGGGGACAGACTACGAGCAGTACTTC.

This chain joins TRBV29-1 and TRBJ2-3, with D perhaps matching TRBD2 (6 bases). V was pared by 4 bases and J by 3 bases, with 17 bases between. CDR3 length: 15 residues. Germline V gene sequence: CDR1 SQVTM, CDR2 ANQGSEA. The DNA of the CDR3 is TGCAGCGTTGCCGGGAGTGGGGAAGGGACAGATACGCAGTATTTT. Its protein is CSVAGSGEGTDTQYF.

The chain uses TRBV7-2 and TRBJ2-1, with 12 bases that match TRBD2. Trimming took 5 bases from V and 6 from J; bases not matched to a gene: 2. This CDR3 is built from 14 residues. CDR1 is SGHTA and CDR2 is FQGNSA in the germline V gene. The CDR3, as DNA: TGTGCCAGCAGCGTACTAGCGGGGGGCAATGAGCAGTTCTTC. It encodes CASSVLAGGNEQFF.

In nucleotides, the CDR3 is TGTGCCAGCAGCCCAAGACTAGCCTTCAATGAGCAGTTCTTC. It translates to CASSPRLAFNEQFF. The chain couples TRBV7-8 to TRBJ2-1; TRBD2 aligns across 7 bases. This CDR3 has 14 amino acids. The junction had 7 bases not matched to a gene; V was cut back by 5 bases and J by 6 bases. Germline CDR1 SGHVS, CDR2 FQNEAQ.

This CDR3 reads CASSLGETDGYTF. Written as DNA, the CDR3 is TGTGCCAGCAGCTTAGGGGAGACCGATGGCTACACCTTC. The rearrangement joins TRBV7-9 to TRBJ1-2; D is unresolved. The ends were cut back, 1 base at V and 6 bases at J, with 9 bases in the middle. The germline V gene has CDR1 SEHNR and CDR2 FQNEAQ (reference sequence). The CDR3 consists of 13 residues.

This sequence joins TRBV7-2 and TRBJ2-1; TRBD2 matches at 12 bases. V gave up 2 bases and J gave up 15 bases; unmatched junction bases: 8. CDR3 length: 14 residues. Germline CDR1 SGHTA, CDR2 FQGNSA. CDR3 coding DNA: TGTGCCAGCAGCTTACTCCCGACTAGCGGGAGTCCGTTCTTC. This sequence encodes CASSLLPTSGSPFF.